The next 11 T cell receptor beta chains were all read from a single sample in a study of CD8 T cells in Susac syndrome. Random hexamers were used to reverse transcribe an amount of about 0.45 to 1 ug RNA. From the immunoSEQ multiplex PCR reads, TCRdb called clonotypes with MiXCR, one entry per CDR3 protein. The sample carries approximately 170,000 distinct CDR3 sequences, just under 95% recorded once. Material for sequencing was CD4+ T cells from PBMCs. The receptor set was obtained from a human donor in good health.

V is TRBV20-1 and J is TRBJ2-2; either TRBD1 or TRBD2 may fit D (5 bases each). Trimming cost V 2 bases and J 8 bases, with 15 bases left between them. There are 14 residues in the CDR3. Germline assignment: CDR1 DFQATT and CDR2 SNEGSKA (reference sequence). The CDR3 region has the DNA TGCAGTGCTAGATGGGGACCGATAGAGGGGGAGCTGTTTTTT. As protein: CSARWGPIEGELFF.

V and J are TRBV19 and TRBJ1-5, with no clear D. The V end was cut by 4 bases, the J end by 5 bases, with 9 bases between. There are 13 residues in the CDR3. Germline values: CDR1 LNHDA, CDR2 SQIVND (reference sequence). CDR3 sequence reads: CASSSTFYQPQHF. Here the CDR3 DNA reads TGTGCCAGTAGTAGTACCTTCTATCAGCCCCAGCATTTT.

This clonotype was counted only a few times. The chain carries TRBV12-3 or TRBV12-4 and TRBJ2-7; D unclear. The V and J ends lost 0 bases and 7 bases respectively, with 4 bases between them. The CDR3 spans 11 residues. CDR3 region: CASSLAAEQYF. The DNA of the CDR3 is TGTGCCAGCAGTTTAGCCGCAGAGCAGTACTTC.

This chain links TRBV12-3 or TRBV12-4 with TRBJ1-2; D gene uncertain. Deletions cut 6 bases from V and 8 bases from J, with 19 bases between. The CDR3 length is 14 residues. CDR3 sequence: CASRATTRAGGYTF. The CDR3 region has the DNA TGTGCCAGCAGGGCCACCACAAGAGCGGGGGGCTACACCTTC.

This rearrangement joins TRBV29-1 to TRBJ2-5; D is possibly TRBD1 (5 bases). The CDR3 sequence is 12 residues long. V shed 8 bases and J shed 3 bases, with 13 bases lying between them. CDR1 is SQVTM, CDR2 ANQGSEA, per germline. The CDR3 DNA sequence: TGCAGCTTCAGGGTCACCGAAGAGACCCAGTACTTC. Its translation: CSFRVTEETQYF.

This clonotype was counted once. CDR3 DNA sequence: TGTGCCAGCAGCCAAGATTGGCCATCGGCGGGGGGCACAGATACGCAGTATTTT. Translating gives CASSQDWPSAGGTDTQYF. This chain connects TRBV3-1 to TRBJ2-3; 7 nucleotides agree with TRBD2. Germline V lookup: CDR1 LGHDT, CDR2 YNNKEL (reference sequence). V lost 0 bases and J lost 1; bases outside the gene matches: 10. This CDR3 comprises 18 residues.

This sequence joins TRBV2 and TRBJ2-7, with 8 bases fitting TRBD2. There are 16 residues in the CDR3. The V segment lost 0 bases and the J segment 0 bases; nucleotides outside the gene matches: 4. CDR1 is SNHLY, CDR2 FYNNEI, per germline. This CDR3 reads CASSEALAVSSYEQYF. DNA for the CDR3: TGTGCCAGCAGTGAAGCACTAGCGGTAAGCTCCTACGAGCAGTACTTC. Together with reference TRBV2 and TRBJ2-7, the CDR3 gives the full variable domain: EPEVTQTPSHQVTQMGQEVILRCVPISNHLYFYWYRQILGQKVEFLVSFYNNEISEKSEIFDDQFSVERPDGSNFTLKIRSTKLEDSAMYFCASSEALAVSSYEQYFGPGTRLTVT.

The rearrangement links TRBV2 to TRBJ2-1; D is undetermined. The CDR3 is 11 residues long. Germline values: CDR1 SNHLY, CDR2 FYNNEI. Trimming removed 3 bases at V and 9 bases at J, with 6 bases between. This chain's CDR3 is CASSEQVEQFF. For the CDR3, the DNA is TGTGCCAGCAGTGAGCAGGTTGAGCAGTTCTTC.

This chain links TRBV2 with TRBJ2-7; D remains unclear. The CDR3 has 14 amino acids. Trimming cost V 6 bases and J 1 base, with 13 bases left between them. Germline loops: CDR1 SNHLY, CDR2 FYNNEI. CDR3 nucleotides: TGTGCCAGCAGGACGGAGACGATTTCCTACGAGCAGTACTTC. The encoded protein is CASRTETISYEQYF.

The J gene is TRBJ2-5, the V gene TRBV4-2, with D tentatively TRBD2 (6 bases). CDR1 is LGHNA, CDR2 YNFKEQ, per germline. The CDR3 length is 13 residues. V was trimmed by 4 bases and J by 2 bases, leaving 8 bases between them. The CDR3 loop is CASSRLEQETQYF. The CDR3 region has the DNA TGTGCCAGCAGCCGACTAGAGCAAGAGACCCAGTACTTC.

The chain has TRBV6-6 and TRBJ2-1; maybe TRBD2 (6 bases). Germline V gene lookup returns CDR1 MNHNY and CDR2 SVGAGI (reference sequence). CDR3 size: 12 residues. Between the trimmed V and J ends, which lost 5 bases and 7 bases, there was a span of 9 bases. The CDR3 here is CASSPGGNEQFF. The CDR3 bases are TGTGCCAGCAGTCCCGGAGGGAATGAGCAGTTCTTC.